The 16 T cell receptor beta chains in this list originate from one sample, sequenced in a study of T-cell reconstitution after alpha-beta-depleted transplantation in children. A TCRbeta library incorporating unique molecular identifiers was prepared. MiXCR was run by TCRdb on the PCR reads, yielding one entry per CDR3 protein. Among hundreds of thousands of distinct CDR3 sequences listed, 10% to 15% were seen once. The material sequenced was PBMCs, mostly from graft donor cells, taken 360 days after TCRalphabeta/CD19-depleted stem cell transplant. Receptors originate from a male patient aged 10-17 years who had a stem cell transplant for acute myeloid leukemia, so the T cells may come from the graft donor.

Only a few counts were recorded for this clonotype. This chain uses TRBV6-2 or TRBV6-3 with TRBJ1-5; D call uncertain. This CDR3 spans 13 amino acids. The V gene lost 6 bases and the J gene lost 5 bases, with 11 bases spanning the gap. Germline V gene data show CDR1 as MNHEY and CDR2 as SVGEGT. The CDR3 protein is CASSSDRYQPQHF. CDR3 DNA sequence: TGTGCCAGCAGCTCGGACCGTTATCAGCCCCAGCATTTT.

This clonotype was detected a few times. V and J are TRBV7-3 and TRBJ2-7; unclear D gene. The germline V gene encodes CDR1 SGHTA and CDR2 FQGTGA. Trimming removed 3 bases from V and 10 bases from J, with 10 bases in between. This CDR3 is built from 11 residues. The CDR3 protein is CASSFNGYQYF. The CDR3 DNA sequence: TGTGCCAGCAGCTTCAACGGCTACCAGTACTTC.

A few counts support this clonotype. The CDR3 sequence: CSASGIAYYNEQFF. In DNA form, the CDR3 reads TGCAGTGCTAGCGGGATTGCGTACTACAATGAGCAGTTCTTC. The chain has TRBV20-1 and TRBJ2-1; D might be TRBD2 (5 bases). Germline lookup yields CDR1 DFQATT and CDR2 SNEGSKA (reference sequence). The CDR3 loop spans 14 amino acids. The V end lost 3 bases, the J end lost 3 bases, and 12 bases lay between the germline ends.

This clonotype was observed a handful of times. The rearrangement joins TRBV3-1 to TRBJ2-7, with D possibly being TRBD2 (6 bases). CDR3 size: 17 residues. The germline CDR1 and CDR2 sequences are LGHDT and YNNKEL (reference sequence). The V end lost 2 bases, the J end lost 3 bases, and 20 bases lay between the germline ends. The CDR3 nucleotides read TGTGCCAGCAGCCAACTTCCGGGAAGGGACTCGTACTACGAGCAGTACTTC. Translation: CASSQLPGRDSYYEQYF.

This clonotype was seen a few times. V and J are TRBV3-1 and TRBJ2-2, with a weak D call TRBD1 (5 bases). The CDR3 is 18 residues long. Germline loops: CDR1 LGHDT, CDR2 YNNKEL (reference sequence). Between the trimmed V and J ends, which lost 3 bases and 0 bases, there was a span of 17 bases. CDR3 residues: CASSQSFPRAPNTGELFF. In DNA, the CDR3 is TGTGCCAGCAGCCAGTCCTTCCCCAGGGCACCGAACACCGGGGAGCTGTTTTTT.

The sample holds many counts of this clonotype. V gene TRBV29-1 combines with J gene TRBJ2-1; D is uncertain. Germline V gene lookup returns CDR1 SQVTM and CDR2 ANQGSEA. The V gene lost 3 bases and the J gene lost 7 bases, with 7 bases spanning the gap. The CDR3 runs to 11 residues. The CDR3 sequence is CSVDFANEQFF. CDR3 in DNA: TGCAGCGTTGATTTTGCGAATGAGCAGTTCTTC.

In its sample, this clonotype was seen a few times. At one end, the junction sequence differs from germline, possibly due to a read error. CDR3 region: CASSLLVGPYSEQFF. DNA for the CDR3: TGTGCCAGCAGCTTATTAGTTGGACCTTACAGTGAGCAGTTCTTC. The rearrangement joins TRBV11-2 to TRBJ2-1; D unresolved. The germline V gene has CDR1 SGHAT and CDR2 FQNNGV. The CDR3 has 15 amino acids. Supplemented by reference TRBV11-2 and TRBJ2-1, the full variable domain reads EAGVAQSPRYKIIEKRQSVAFWCNPISGHATLYWYQQILGQGPKLLIQFQNNGVVDDSQLPKDRFSAERLKGVDSTLKIQPAKLEDSAVYLCASSLLVGPYSEQFFGPGTRLTVL.

The rearrangement links TRBV19 to TRBJ2-1; D is unclear. Germline CDR1 and CDR2: LNHDA and SQIVND (reference sequence). The CDR3 sequence is 14 residues long. V gave up 1 base and J gave up 7 bases, with 11 bases separating them. The CDR3 loop reads CASSIAGQSNEQFF. In DNA, the CDR3 is TGTGCCAGTAGTATAGCAGGCCAGAGTAATGAGCAGTTCTTC.

This clonotype was picked up a small number of times. The chain recombines TRBV20-1 with TRBJ1-6, with D tentatively TRBD1 (6 bases). Germline CDR1 reads DFQATT; CDR2 reads SNEGSKA (reference sequence). V was trimmed by 1 base and J by 7 bases, leaving 17 bases between them. The CDR3 extends over 16 amino acids. This chain's CDR3 is CSARGLLGGLNSPLHF. CDR3 coding DNA: TGCAGTGCTAGAGGTCTCTTGGGGGGCCTCAATTCACCCCTCCACTTT.

This clonotype was picked up many times. The chain joins TRBV12-3 or TRBV12-4 to TRBJ2-1; 8 positions agree with TRBD1. The CDR3 length is 12 residues. After removal of 5 bases from V and 9 bases from J, the junction contained 3 bases not matched to a gene. The CDR3 bases are TGTGCCAGCAGTCCCCAGGGGGCTGAGCAGTTCTTC. Its protein is CASSPQGAEQFF.

The J gene is TRBJ2-1, the V gene TRBV3-1; 8 nucleotides align to TRBD2. Germline assignment: CDR1 LGHDT and CDR2 YNNKEL (reference sequence). CDR3 size: 18 residues. V lost 0 bases, J lost 2 bases, and 9 bases stayed unmatched. The CDR3 is CASSQDLPAGGAYNEQFF. The CDR3 nucleotides are TGTGCCAGCAGCCAAGATCTTCCGGCGGGAGGCGCCTACAATGAGCAGTTCTTC.

This clonotype was seen only a few times. The chain couples TRBV11-2 to TRBJ2-2, with D possibly matching TRBD2 (6 bases). The V end was cut by 5 bases, the J end by 7 bases, with 17 bases between. Germline-derived CDR1 and CDR2 are SGHAT and FQNNGV. This CDR3 is built from 15 residues. CDR3 region: CASSVLWGRIGELFF. The CDR3 DNA follows: TGTGCCAGCAGCGTTCTTTGGGGGAGGATCGGGGAGCTGTTTTTT.

In regard to this clonotype: A clone one base away is much larger, so this may be a read error. The rearrangement links TRBV20-1 to TRBJ2-6, with a possible D match to TRBD1 (5 bases). CDR1 and CDR2 from the germline V gene are DFQATT and SNEGSKA (reference sequence). The CDR3 extends over 16 amino acids. CDR3 nucleotide sequence: TGCAGTGCTAGGGCAGCAGGCCTCTCTGGGGCCAACGGCCTGACTTTC. Encoded protein: CSARAAGLSGANGLTF.

Comments on this clonotype: The junction does not match germline at one end; this may be a read error. The V and J genes are TRBV10-3 and TRBJ2-5, with D uncertain. Looked up from germline, CDR1 is ENHRY and CDR2 is SYGVKD. There are 13 residues in the CDR3. The CDR3 DNA follows: TGTGCCATCAGTGAGGTCTCGAAAGAGACCGAGTACTTC. It encodes CAISEVSKETEYF.

This clonotype appeared a few times. The chain couples TRBV28 to TRBJ2-7; the D is unclear. This CDR3 is built from 12 residues. V was shortened by 5 bases and J by 2 bases, with 7 bases between the two germline ends. The V gene's germline CDR1 is MDHEN and CDR2 SYDVKM. The CDR3 nucleotides are TGTGCCAGCAGTCCTTATCCCTACGAGCAGTACTTC. This gives the protein CASSPYPYEQYF.

This clonotype was counted many times. V and J are TRBV28 and TRBJ2-2, with no clear D. The V end was cut by 5 bases, the J end by 0 bases, with 10 bases between. The CDR3 contains 15 residues. Germline V gene lookup returns CDR1 MDHEN and CDR2 SYDVKM. The CDR3 DNA reads TGTGCCAGCAGTCCGCTACCTTCGAACACCGGGGAGCTGTTTTTT. Translated: CASSPLPSNTGELFF.